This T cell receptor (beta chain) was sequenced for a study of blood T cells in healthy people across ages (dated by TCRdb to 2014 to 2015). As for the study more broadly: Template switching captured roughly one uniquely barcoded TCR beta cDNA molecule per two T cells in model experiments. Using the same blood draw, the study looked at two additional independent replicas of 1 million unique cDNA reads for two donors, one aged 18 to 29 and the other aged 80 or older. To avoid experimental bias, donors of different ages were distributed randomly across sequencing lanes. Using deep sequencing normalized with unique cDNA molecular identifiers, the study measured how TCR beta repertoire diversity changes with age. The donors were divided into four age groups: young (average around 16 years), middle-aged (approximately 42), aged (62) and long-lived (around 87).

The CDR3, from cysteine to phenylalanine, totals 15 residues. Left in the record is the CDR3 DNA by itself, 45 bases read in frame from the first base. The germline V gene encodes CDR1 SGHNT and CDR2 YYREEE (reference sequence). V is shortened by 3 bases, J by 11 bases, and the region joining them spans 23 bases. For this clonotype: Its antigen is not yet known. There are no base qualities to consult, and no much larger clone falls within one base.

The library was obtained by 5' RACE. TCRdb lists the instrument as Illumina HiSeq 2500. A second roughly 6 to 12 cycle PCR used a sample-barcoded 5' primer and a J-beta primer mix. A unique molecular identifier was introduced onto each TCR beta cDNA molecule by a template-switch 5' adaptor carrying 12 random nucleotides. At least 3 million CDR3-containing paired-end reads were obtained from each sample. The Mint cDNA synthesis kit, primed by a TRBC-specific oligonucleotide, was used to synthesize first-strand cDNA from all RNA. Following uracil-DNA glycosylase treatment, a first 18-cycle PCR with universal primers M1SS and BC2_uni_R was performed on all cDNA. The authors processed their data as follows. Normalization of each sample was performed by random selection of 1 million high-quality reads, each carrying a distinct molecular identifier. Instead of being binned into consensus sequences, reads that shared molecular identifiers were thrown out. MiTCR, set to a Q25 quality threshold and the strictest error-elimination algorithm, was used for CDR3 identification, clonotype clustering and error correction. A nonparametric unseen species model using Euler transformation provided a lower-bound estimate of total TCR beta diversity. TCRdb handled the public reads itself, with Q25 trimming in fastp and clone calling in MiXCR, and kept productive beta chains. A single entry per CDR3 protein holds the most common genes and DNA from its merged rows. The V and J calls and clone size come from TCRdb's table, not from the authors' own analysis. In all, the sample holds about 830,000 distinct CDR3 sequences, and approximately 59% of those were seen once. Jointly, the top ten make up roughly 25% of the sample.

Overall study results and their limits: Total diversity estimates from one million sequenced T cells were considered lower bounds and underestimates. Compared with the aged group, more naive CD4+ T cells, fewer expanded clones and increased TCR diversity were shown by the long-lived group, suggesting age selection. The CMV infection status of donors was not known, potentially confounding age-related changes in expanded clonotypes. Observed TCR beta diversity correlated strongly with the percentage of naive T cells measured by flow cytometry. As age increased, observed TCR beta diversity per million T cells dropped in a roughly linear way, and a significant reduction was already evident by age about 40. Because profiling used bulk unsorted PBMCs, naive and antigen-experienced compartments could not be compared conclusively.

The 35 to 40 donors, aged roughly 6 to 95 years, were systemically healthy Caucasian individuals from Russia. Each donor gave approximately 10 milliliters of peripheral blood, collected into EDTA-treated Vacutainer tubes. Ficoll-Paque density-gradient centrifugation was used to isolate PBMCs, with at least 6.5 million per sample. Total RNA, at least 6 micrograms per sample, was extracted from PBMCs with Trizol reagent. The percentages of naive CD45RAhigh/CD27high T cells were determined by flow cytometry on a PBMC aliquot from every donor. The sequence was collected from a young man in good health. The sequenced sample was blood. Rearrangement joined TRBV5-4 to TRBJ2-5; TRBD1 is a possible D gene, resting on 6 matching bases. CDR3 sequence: CASSYPQGISAVQYF. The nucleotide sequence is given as TGTGCCAGCAGCTACCCACAGGGTATCTCCGCCGTGCAGTACTTC.